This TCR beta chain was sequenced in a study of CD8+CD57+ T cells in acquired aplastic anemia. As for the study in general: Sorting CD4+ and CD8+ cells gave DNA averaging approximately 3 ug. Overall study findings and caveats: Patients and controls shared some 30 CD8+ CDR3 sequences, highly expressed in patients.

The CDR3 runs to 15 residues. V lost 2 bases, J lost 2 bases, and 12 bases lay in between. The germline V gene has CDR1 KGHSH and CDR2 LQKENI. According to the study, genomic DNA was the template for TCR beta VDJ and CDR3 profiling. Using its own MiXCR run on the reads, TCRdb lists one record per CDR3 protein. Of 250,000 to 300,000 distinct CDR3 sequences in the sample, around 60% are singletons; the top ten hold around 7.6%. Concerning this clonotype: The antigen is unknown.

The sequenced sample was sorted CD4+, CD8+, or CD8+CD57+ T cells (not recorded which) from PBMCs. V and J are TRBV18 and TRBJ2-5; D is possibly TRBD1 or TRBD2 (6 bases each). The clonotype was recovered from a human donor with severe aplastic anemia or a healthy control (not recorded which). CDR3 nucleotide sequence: TGTGCCAGCTCACCAACCTCGGGGGCACAAGAGACCCAGTACTTC. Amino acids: CASSPTSGAQETQYF. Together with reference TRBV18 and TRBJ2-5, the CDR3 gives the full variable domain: NAGVMQNPRHLVRRRGQEARLRCSPMKGHSHVYWYRQLPEEGLKFMVYLQKENIIDESGMPKERFSAEFPKEGPSILRIQQVVRGDSAAYFCASSPTSGAQETQYFGPGTRLLVL.